Below are 27 T cell receptor beta chains sequenced from a single sample in a study of T cells after yellow fever vaccination. TCRdb re-called the 5' RACE reads with MiXCR, one entry per CDR3 protein. This table has roughly 50,000 distinct CDR3 sequences, 7.4% appearing once. Sequencing used CD8+ T cells sorted from PBMCs, obtained roughly 15 days after the first yellow fever vaccination. The receptors derive from a young man who received the YFV17D yellow fever vaccine.

Concerning this clonotype itself: A much larger clone lies one base from this, so it may be a read error. The V call is TRBV29-1, the J call TRBJ2-1; possibly TRBD1 or TRBD2 for D (5 bases each). The CDR3 totals 14 residues. CDR1 is SQVTM, CDR2 ANQGSEA, per germline. V lost 7 bases to trimming and J lost 1 base, with 14 bases between them. DNA of the CDR3: TGCAGCGGCGAGGGACCGGGGTCCTACAATGAGCAGTTCTTC. This sequence encodes CSGEGPGSYNEQFF.

The CDR3 DNA sequence: TGTGCCAGCAGCGCTCCCGGGACGGCATACATGAACACTGAAGCTTTCTTT. As protein: CASSAPGTAYMNTEAFF. The rearrangement links TRBV14 to TRBJ1-1; tentative D call: TRBD1 (5 bases). CDR3 size: 17 residues. The germline V and J ends were trimmed by 5 bases and 0 bases, with 19 bases remaining between them. The germline V gene has CDR1 SGHDN and CDR2 FVKESK.

This clonotype has at least ten counts. The chain links TRBV18 to TRBJ2-7; D is perhaps TRBD1 (5 bases). The ends were cut back, 3 bases at V and 3 bases at J, with 9 bases in the middle. Germline V gives CDR1 KGHSH, CDR2 LQKENI. The CDR3 consists of 13 residues. CDR3 in amino acids: CASSPSDIYEQYV. The CDR3 coding sequence is TGTGCCAGCTCACCGTCGGACATCTACGAGCAGTACGTC.

The sample holds many counts of this clonotype. V and J are TRBV6-6 and TRBJ2-7; D unclear. The CDR3 contains 12 residues. The V gene lost 8 bases and the J gene lost 7 bases, with 15 bases spanning the gap. Germline V gives CDR1 MNHNY, CDR2 SVGAGI (reference sequence). The DNA of the CDR3 is TGTGCCAGCGTGAGTAGACTGCTGGAGCAGTACTTC. Protein: CASVSRLLEQYF.

This clonotype was found many times. The chain couples TRBV2 to TRBJ1-1, with D perhaps matching TRBD1 (5 bases). CDR3 size: 14 residues. The germline gives CDR1 SNHLY, CDR2 FYNNEI. Trimming took off 6 bases at V and 1 base at J, with 12 bases between the two ends. CDR3 sequence reads: CASRVGVRNTEAFF. The CDR3 region has the DNA TGTGCCAGCAGGGTAGGGGTGCGGAACACTGAAGCTTTCTTT. Supplemented by reference TRBV2 and TRBJ1-1, the full variable domain reads EPEVTQTPSHQVTQMGQEVILRCVPISNHLYFYWYRQILGQKVEFLVSFYNNEISEKSEIFDDQFSVERPDGSNFTLKIRSTKLEDSAMYFCASRVGVRNTEAFFGQGTRLTVV.

This chain joins TRBV12-3 or TRBV12-4 and TRBJ1-2, with TRBD1 matching over 8 bases. V shed 6 bases, J shed 4 bases, and the junction held 7 bases outside the gene matches. The CDR3 is 14 residues long. The CDR3: CASRDTGTGYGYTF. In DNA, the CDR3 is TGTGCCAGCAGGGACACCGGGACAGGCTATGGCTACACCTTC.

This clonotype was counted at least ten times. The genes are TRBV10-3 and TRBJ2-7, with 8 bases fitting TRBD1. In germline, CDR1 is ENHRY, CDR2 SYGVKD. The CDR3 is made up of 11 amino acids. Trimming at V came to 6 bases and at J to 12 bases, leaving 7 bases not matched to a gene. The CDR3 spells CAISQGAEAYF. DNA for the CDR3: TGTGCCATCAGCCAGGGGGCCGAGGCGTACTTC.

This clonotype came up many times. The chain links TRBV30 to TRBJ1-1; maybe TRBD1 (5 bases). V lost 4 bases and J 3 bases, leaving 15 bases between the germline ends. Germline CDR1 reads GTSNPN; CDR2 reads SVGIG (reference sequence). The CDR3 runs 14 residues. CDR3 DNA: TGTGCCTGGACGGAAGGGGCGGTGGACACTGAAGCTTTCTTT. It translates to CAWTEGAVDTEAFF.

This clonotype appeared many times. This CDR3 is CASSRYRDNQPQHF. CDR3 bases: TGCGCCAGCAGCCGATACAGGGACAATCAGCCCCAGCATTTT. The rearrangement joins TRBV4-1 to TRBJ1-5, with D possibly matching TRBD1 (6 bases). Trimming removed 4 bases at V and 3 bases at J, with 10 bases between. CDR1 is MGHRA and CDR2 is YSYEKL in the germline V gene. This CDR3 is built from 14 residues.

This clonotype was seen many times. One end of the junction fails to match germline, which may point to a read error. The chain combines TRBV12-3 or TRBV12-4 with TRBJ2-5; D ambiguous. The CDR3 spans 12 residues. The chain's CDR3 is CASSLQRAVPCF. DNA of the CDR3: TGTGCCAGCAGTTTACAGAGAGCCGTTCCGTGCTTC.

This clonotype was counted many times. The genes are TRBV4-1 and TRBJ2-6; D remains unclear. The V end was cut by 0 bases, the J end by 4 bases, with 4 bases between. The CDR3 runs 14 residues. The germline gives CDR1 MGHRA, CDR2 YSYEKL. CDR3 protein: CASSQDIGANVLTF. The CDR3 nucleotides read TGCGCCAGCAGCCAAGATATCGGGGCCAACGTCCTGACTTTC.

This clonotype has ten or more counts. This chain joins TRBV9 and TRBJ2-3, with 10 bases fitting TRBD2. The ends lost 4 bases at V and 4 bases at J; junction bases unmatched: 6. The CDR3 consists of 15 residues. The V gene's germline CDR1 is SGDLS and CDR2 YYNGEE. CDR3 sequence (DNA): TGTGCCAGCAGCTTGTTAGCGGGGGGTGCAGATACGCAGTATTTT. It encodes CASSLLAGGADTQYF.

The chain is built from TRBV4-2 and TRBJ2-7; D may be TRBD2 (6 bases). From germline, CDR1 is LGHNA and CDR2 YNFKEQ. Deletions cut 4 bases from V and 7 bases from J, with 17 bases between. The CDR3 is 14 amino acids. Written as DNA, the CDR3 is TGTGCCAGCAGCCCCTGGTCTGGCGGGGAAGAGCAGTACTTC. As protein: CASSPWSGGEEQYF.

This clonotype was observed many times. This rearrangement joins TRBV12-5 to TRBJ2-1, with 7 nucleotides matching TRBD2. This CDR3 comprises 14 residues. Trimming at V came to 3 bases and at J to 5 bases, leaving 4 bases not matched to a gene. Germline lookup yields CDR1 LGHNT and CDR2 FRNRAP. As DNA, the CDR3 is TGTGCTAGTGGTTTCGGTGGGGGGGACAATGAGCAGTTCTTC. Protein product: CASGFGGGDNEQFF.

In its sample, this clonotype was seen many times. The V call is TRBV4-1, the J call TRBJ2-3, with 7 bases lining up with TRBD2. The CDR3 consists of 15 residues. Germline V CDR1 and CDR2: MGHRA, YSYEKL. V was clipped by 5 bases and J by 2 bases; unmatched bases: 7. The CDR3 region has the DNA TGCGCCAGCAGCGGGAGGGAGGGAAACACAGATACGCAGTATTTT. Residues: CASSGREGNTDTQYF.

This clonotype has at least ten counts. The V call is TRBV7-9, the J call TRBJ2-2; the D call may be TRBD1 or TRBD2 (5 bases each). The germline V gene has CDR1 SEHNR and CDR2 FQNEAQ (reference sequence). The CDR3 length is 15 residues. V was cut by 3 bases and J by 3 bases, with 11 bases left in between. The CDR3, as DNA: TGTGCCAGCAGCTTTCGGGGCTCGGACACCGGGGAGCTGTTTTTT. Amino acids: CASSFRGSDTGELFF.

In its sample, this clonotype was seen many times. V and J are TRBV12-3 or TRBV12-4 and TRBJ2-7; D not certain. The length of the CDR3 is 14 residues. V was shortened by 3 bases and J by 3 bases, with 12 bases between the two germline ends. Here the CDR3 DNA reads TGTGCCAGCAGTTTGGGCAGCTCCCTCTACGAGCAGTACTTC. Residues: CASSLGSSLYEQYF.

This clonotype was recorded at least ten times. The V gene is TRBV7-2, the J gene TRBJ2-7, with 8 positions matching TRBD2. Germline V lookup: CDR1 SGHTA, CDR2 FQGNSA. The CDR3 runs to 17 residues. The V gene end was trimmed by 3 bases and the J gene end by 1 base; junction bases not matched to a gene: 11. The CDR3 DNA follows: TGTGCCAGCAGCTTGGTGTTCGGGAGGGGGGCGTCCTACGAGCAGTACGTC. Amino acids: CASSLVFGRGASYEQYV.

In this sample, this clonotype turned up many times. The genes are TRBV4-1 and TRBJ1-1; D remains unclear. V lost 6 bases and J 0 bases, leaving 11 bases between the germline ends. Germline CDR1 is MGHRA and CDR2 is YSYEKL. This CDR3 contains 14 residues. CDR3 coding DNA: TGCGCCAGCAGACGAGCGGAGATGAACACTGAAGCTTTCTTT. This gives the protein CASRRAEMNTEAFF.

This clonotype was seen at least ten times. The gene calls are TRBV4-1 and TRBJ2-7, with D perhaps matching TRBD2 (7 bases). V gave up 4 bases and J gave up 6 bases, with 28 bases separating them. CDR1 is MGHRA, CDR2 YSYEKL, per germline. The CDR3 sequence is 18 residues long. CDR3 in DNA: TGCGCCAGCAGCCTTGGACCCCCTCCGGGGGGCGCGAGCCGCGAGCAGTACTTC. It specifies CASSLGPPPGGASREQYF.

This clonotype appeared a few times. This chain connects TRBV7-9 to TRBJ2-1, with D hard to call. The CDR3 consists of 13 residues. Germline CDR1 SEHNR, CDR2 FQNEAQ (reference sequence). V lost 0 bases and J 4 bases, leaving 4 bases between the germline ends. CDR3 sequence reads: CASSLALYNEQFF. In DNA form, the CDR3 reads TGTGCCAGCAGCTTAGCGCTTTACAATGAGCAGTTCTTC.

This clonotype was seen more than once but under ten times. Mismatch with germline at one junction end may stem from a read error. The V and J genes are TRBV7-9 and TRBJ2-3, with TRBD2 identical over 10 bases. The CDR3 is made up of 16 amino acids. The germline V gene has CDR1 SEHNR and CDR2 FQNEAQ (reference sequence). The CDR3 DNA sequence: TGTGCCAGCAGCCTAGCGGGGGAAGGGGGCACAGATACGCAGTATTTT. Its translation is CASSLAGEGGTDTQYF.

Ten or more counts support this clonotype. The rearrangement joins TRBV6-4 to TRBJ2-3; 10 bases map to TRBD2. The CDR3 consists of 16 residues. V trimming: 0 bases; J trimming: 4 bases; junction bases outside the gene matches: 4. The germline V gene encodes CDR1 MRHNA and CDR2 SNTAGT. The CDR3 region is CASSDSVAGGPDTQYF. In nucleotides, the CDR3 is TGTGCCAGCAGTGACTCGGTAGCGGGGGGACCAGATACGCAGTATTTT.

Many counts were recorded for this clonotype. The chain combines TRBV4-1 with TRBJ2-1; the match to TRBD1 covers 12 bases. CDR1 and CDR2 (germline): MGHRA, YSYEKL. The V and J ends lost 3 bases and 7 bases, in that order; junction bases with no gene match: 7. The CDR3 length is 16 residues. CDR3 sequence (DNA): TGCGCCAGCAGCCAGGCCGGGACAGGGGGCCGAAATGAGCAGTTCTTC. This codes for CASSQAGTGGRNEQFF.

This clonotype has at least ten counts. The chain recombines TRBV29-1 with TRBJ2-7; 9 positions match TRBD1. CDR3 length: 14 amino acids. Germline-derived CDR1 and CDR2 are SQVTM and ANQGSEA. Losses at the gene ends were 3 bases for V and 6 bases for J; bases not matched to a gene: 9. CDR3 region: CSVEGPGQGAEQYF. The CDR3 nucleotides are TGCAGCGTTGAGGGACCGGGACAGGGTGCCGAGCAGTACTTC.

In its sample, this clonotype was seen many times. The chain recombines TRBV6-5 with TRBJ2-1; tentatively, D is TRBD1 (6 bases). CDR3 length equals 15 residues. CDR1 is MNHEY and CDR2 is SVGAGI in the germline V gene. Trimming took 0 bases from V and 5 from J, leaving 11 bases between them. CDR3 amino acids: CASSYSQGSNNEQFF. CDR3 nucleotides: TGTGCCAGCAGTTACTCTCAGGGGAGTAACAATGAGCAGTTCTTC.

This clonotype has at least ten counts. The chain joins TRBV20-1 to TRBJ2-7; a possible D gene is TRBD2 (6 bases). The V gene lost 3 bases and the J gene lost 1 base, with 13 bases spanning the gap. Germline V lookup: CDR1 DFQATT, CDR2 SNEGSKA (reference sequence). This CDR3 spans 14 amino acids. Here the CDR3 reads CSASFVSGSYEQYF. For the CDR3, the DNA is TGCAGTGCTAGTTTCGTCAGCGGGTCCTACGAGCAGTACTTC.